This entry lists 3 T cell receptor beta chains sequenced from one sample in a study of T cells in Graves' hyperthyroidism and ophthalmopathy (dated 2019 in TCRdb). Libraries were built with multiplex PCR. Sequencing was performed on an Illumina HiSeq 2000. Amplification of TCR beta CDR3 regions was carried out from RNA transcripts. The TCR CDR3 was subjected to a first round of RT-PCR using the HTBI primer set and the Qiagen OneStep RT-PCR kit. The public reads were reanalyzed by TCRdb: fastp trimming at Q25, MiXCR alignment, in-frame beta chains only. CDR3 protein duplicates are merged, each entry listing the most common genes and DNA. The sample table contains almost 500,000 distinct CDR3 sequences; only one count was recorded for under 25% of them. Roughly 49% of the sample belongs to the ten largest clones. The specimen sequenced was blood. These receptor sequences come from a woman in her sixties or seventies with Graves' ophthalmopathy.

CDR3 DNA sequence: TGCGCCAGCAGCCACGTCAAACCGGGCCTAAACACCGGGGAGCTGTTTTTT. It translates to CASSHVKPGLNTGELFF. The J gene is TRBJ2-2, the V gene TRBV4-1, with D hard to call. This CDR3 spans 17 amino acids. Trimming took off 3 bases at V and 2 bases at J, with 16 bases between the two ends. The germline CDR1 and CDR2 sequences are MGHRA and YSYEKL.

This chain connects TRBV5-5 to TRBJ2-5; D uncertain. V dropped 1 base and J dropped 1 base, with 14 bases sitting between them. Germline assignment: CDR1 SGHKS and CDR2 YYEKEE (reference sequence). CDR3 size: 16 residues. The CDR3 DNA sequence: TGTGCCAGCAGCTTGCTCTTGGGCGGCGGCCAAGAGACCCAGTACTTC. Protein product: CASSLLLGGGQETQYF.

As concerns this clonotype: This may arise from a read error, as a much more abundant clone is one base away. V gene TRBV3-1 combines with J gene TRBJ2-3; D unclear. V was cut by 0 bases and J by 10 bases, with 8 bases left in between. Germline CDR1 is LGHDT and CDR2 is YNNKEL (reference sequence). This CDR3 comprises 12 residues. The CDR3, as DNA: TGTGCCAGCAGCCAAGATCAAGGTGCGCAGTATTTT. Translated, it gives CASSQDQGAQYF.